This is a list of T cell receptor beta chains from one sample in a study of blood T cell repertoires in COVID-19. Using immunoSEQ multiplex PCR, the repertoire was profiled, and TCRdb retains in-frame clones only, with some absent. The data contain about 150,000 clones, around 87% of them singletons. Sequenced: PBMCs or T cells enriched from blood (not recorded which). The receptors were gathered from a woman between 50 and 59 years old who had recovered from COVID-19. Each CDR3 is given with its conserved first and last residue. A D gene is named only where the DNA matches it firmly. The listing skips clone size in some rows; elsewhere it reads once, few, many or a size class.

j_gene	abundance	d_gene	len	v_gene	CDR3aa	CDR3nt
TRBJ2-1	.	TRBD2	15	TRBV6-6	CASSSGTSRYNEQFF	TGTGCCAGCAGTTCCGGGACTAGTCGCTACAATGAGCAGTTCTTC
TRBJ1-6	.	.	15	TRBV3-1/TRBV3-2	CASSQGVAGDSPLHF	TGTGCCAGCAGCCAGGGGGTGGCAGGGGATTCACCCCTCCACTTT
TRBJ2-4	.	.	14	TRBV29-1	CSVASGVASDIQYF	TGCAGCGTTGCATCGGGGGTAGCTAGTGACATTCAGTACTTC
TRBJ2-7	.	TRBD1	16	TRBV7-3	CASSLEGTGVFHEQYF	TGTGCCAGCAGCTTAGAGGGGACAGGCGTATTCCACGAGCAGTACTTC
TRBJ2-7	.	.	16	TRBV5-4	CASSWGSGLTSGEQYF	TGTGCCAGCAGCTGGGGGTCTGGACTAACTTCGGGGGAGCAGTACTTC
TRBJ2-7	.	.	14	TRBV30	CAWRVQGGSYEQYF	TGTGCCTGGAGGGTCCAGGGGGGAAGCTACGAGCAGTACTTC
TRBJ1-6	.	.	16	TRBV6-5	CASSYSWSSYNSPLHF	TGTGCCAGCAGTTACTCCTGGAGCTCCTATAATTCACCCCTCCACTTT
TRBJ1-1	.	TRBD1	15	TRBV30	CAWSVGRTGNTEAFF	TGTGCCTGGAGTGTAGGAAGGACAGGCAACACTGAAGCTTTCTTT
TRBJ2-7	.	TRBD1	13	TRBV11-2	CASSQGQGREQYF	TGTGCCAGCAGCCAGGGACAGGGGCGGGAGCAGTACTTC
TRBJ1-2	.	.	14	TRBV4-3	CASSQGRVGYGYTF	TGCGCCAGCAGCCAAGGTCGGGTGGGCTATGGCTACACCTTC
TRBJ2-1	once	TRBD2	16	TRBV5-1	CASRTLAGTGYNEQFF	TGCGCCAGCAGGACTCTAGCGGGGACGGGCTACAATGAGCAGTTCTTC
TRBJ1-1	.	TRBD1	17	TRBV5-1	CASSFRPGTGKNTEAFF	TGCGCCAGCAGCTTCCGTCCCGGGACAGGGAAGAACACTGAAGCTTTCTTT
TRBJ1-5	.	.	12	TRBV6-6	CASSYPLDPQHF	TGTGCCAGCAGTTACCCCCTAGACCCCCAGCATTTT
TRBJ1-4	few	TRBD1	16	TRBV7-2	CASSLSLGTGGEKLFF	TGTGCCAGCAGCTTATCACTCGGGACAGGAGGGGAAAAACTGTTTTTT
TRBJ1-3	.	.	14	TRBV5-1	CASSPGVSGNTIYF	TGCGCCAGCAGTCCAGGGGTCTCTGGAAACACCATATATTTT
TRBJ2-5	.	TRBD2	14	TRBV7-2	CASGTGTSQETQYF	TGTGCCAGCGGAACAGGGACTAGCCAAGAGACCCAGTACTTC
TRBJ1-5	once	TRBD1	15	TRBV7-8	CASSMDRVGNQPQHF	TGTGCCAGCAGCATGGACAGGGTGGGCAATCAGCCCCAGCATTTT
TRBJ1-5	.	TRBD1	13	TRBV6-5	CASSQRGHQPQHF	TGTGCCAGCAGTCAAAGGGGGCATCAGCCCCAGCATTTT
TRBJ2-3	.	.	13	TRBV7-8	CASSLAGGATQYF	TGTGCCAGCAGCTTAGCGGGGGGGGCCACGCAGTATTTT
TRBJ2-3	once	TRBD2	16	TRBV5-1	CASSSGLAGPTDTQYF	TGCGCCAGCAGCTCCGGACTAGCGGGCCCCACAGATACGCAGTATTTT
TRBJ1-1	.	TRBD1	13	TRBV10-3	CAISGTGDTEAFF	TGTGCCATCAGTGGGACAGGAGACACTGAAGCTTTCTTT
TRBJ1-2	.	.	17	TRBV7-8	CASSLGIDSTVNYGYTF	TGTGCCAGCAGCTTAGGGATCGACAGCACTGTTAACTATGGCTACACCTTC
TRBJ1-5	.	.	13	TRBV20-1	CSASIREGQPQHF	TGCAGTGCTAGTATCCGAGAGGGCCAGCCCCAGCATTTT
TRBJ1-4	.	TRBD1	15	TRBV19	CASSIKGATNEKLFF	TGTGCCAGTAGTATAAAGGGGGCGACTAATGAAAAACTGTTTTTT
TRBJ2-5	.	.	15	TRBV11-2	CASSQRSPSGETQYF	TGTGCCAGCAGCCAAAGATCCCCTAGTGGGGAGACCCAGTACTTC
TRBJ1-5	few	.	16	TRBV7-8	CASSPQTGLSNQPQHF	TGTGCCAGCAGCCCCCAGACAGGCCTTAGCAATCAGCCCCAGCATTTT